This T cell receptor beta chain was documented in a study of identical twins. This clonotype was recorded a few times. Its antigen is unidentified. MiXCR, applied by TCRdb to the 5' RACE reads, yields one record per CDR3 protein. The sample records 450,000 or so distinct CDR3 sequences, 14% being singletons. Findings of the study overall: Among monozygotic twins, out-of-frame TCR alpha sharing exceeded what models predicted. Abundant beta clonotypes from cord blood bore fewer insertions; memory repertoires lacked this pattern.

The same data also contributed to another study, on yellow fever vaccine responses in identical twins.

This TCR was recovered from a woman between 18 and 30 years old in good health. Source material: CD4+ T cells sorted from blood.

This chain's CDR3 is CASSYTGQILESQYF. In DNA form, the CDR3 reads TGTGCCAGCAGTTACACGGGACAGATACTGGAGTCCCAGTACTTC. The chain has TRBV6-5 and TRBJ2-5; 7 nucleotides line up with TRBD1. Unmatched junction bases numbered 12, after V lost 2 bases and J lost 9 bases. This CDR3 has 15 residues. CDR1 is MNHEY and CDR2 is SVGAGI in the germline V gene.